This record looks at one T cell receptor beta chain sequence and its context. Its antigen is still unknown. CDR1 is SQVTM, CDR2 ANQGSEA, per germline. V gave up 7 bases and J gave up 5 bases, with 17 bases separating them. The CDR3 loop spans 13 amino acids. MiXCR, run by TCRdb on the 5' RACE reads, gives a single entry per CDR3 protein. The table lists tens of thousands of distinct CDR3 sequences, about 12% of them singletons, with approximately 24% in the top ten. These data are taken from a study of T-cell memory formation after mild COVID-19. Study conclusions and caveats: Clones that contracted from day 15 to 85 had balanced CD4/CD8; later expanders were CD4+ biased. Researchers found some responding clones in pre-infection memory, a sign that cross-reactive memory joined.

This sequence was found in a man aged 18 to 29 who had mild COVID-19 (a few samples of this study predate the infection). Cell type and time point are not known. The chain employs TRBV29-1 and TRBJ2-5; no definite D call. The sequenced sample was PBMCs or a T cell subset sorted from them (not recorded which). CDR3 coding DNA: TGCAGCGGCGCGACGTTTACCGGGGAGACCCAGTACTTC. It specifies CSGATFTGETQYF.